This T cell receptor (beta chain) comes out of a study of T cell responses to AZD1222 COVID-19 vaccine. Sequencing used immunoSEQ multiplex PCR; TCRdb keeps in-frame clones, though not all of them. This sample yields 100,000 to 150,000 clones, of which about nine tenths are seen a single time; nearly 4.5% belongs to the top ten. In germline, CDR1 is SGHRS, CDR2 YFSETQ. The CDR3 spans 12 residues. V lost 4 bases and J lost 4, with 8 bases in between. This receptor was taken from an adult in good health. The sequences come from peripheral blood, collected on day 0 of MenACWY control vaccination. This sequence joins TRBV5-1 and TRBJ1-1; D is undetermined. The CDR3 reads CASSRQSTEAFF. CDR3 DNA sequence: TGCGCCAGCAGCCGACAAAGCACTGAAGCTTTCTTT. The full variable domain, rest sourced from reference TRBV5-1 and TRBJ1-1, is KAGVTQTPRYLIKTRGQQVTLSCSPISGHRSVSWYQQTPGQGLQFLFEYFSETQRNKGNFPGRFSGRQFSNSRSEMNVSTLELGDSALYLCASSRQSTEAFFGQGTRLTVV.